This entry concerns a single T cell receptor (beta chain). Its cognate antigen has yet to be identified. No qualities accompany the bases; no much larger clone lies one base away. Naive and memory CD4+ T cells were separated from cryopreserved PBMCs by CD4 enrichment followed by EasySep naive CD4+ T cell enrichment. Sorted naive or memory CD4+ T cells (roughly 9.7 x 10^4) were grown at a 1:1 ratio with T cell-depleted PBMCs and CEF peptides for less than 12 days. Triplicate replicate wells were generally used for each peptide culture condition. Ficoll-Paque PLUS gradient centrifugation was used to isolate PBMCs from leukapheresis product or whole blood. PBMCs were either cryopreserved at -140°C or used fresh in the expansion assay. The QIAamp Micro DNA Kit was used to extract genomic DNA from the CD4+ T cells. This sample is drawn from a study of CD4 T cells in relation to SARS-CoV-2 and coronaviruses (dated by TCRdb to the early 2020s). About the study as a whole: In the ViraFEST assay, PBMCs were grown with antigen for roughly 10 days, and TCR beta CDR3s were then sequenced to identify antigen-specific clonal expansions. Expansion assays from other donors in the study were sequenced with a different, Illumina-based TCR-beta assay. The Adaptive Biotechnologies TCR-sequencing kit was used for samples from three pre-COVID donors and for the naive versus memory experiments, whereas the other data were Illumina-based. Across all 12 patients in the full convalescent cohort, ages ranged from roughly 20 to 72 years, with a median of 38. Patient-derived lymphoblastoid cell lines were used to map the HLA restriction of shared crossreactive spike epitopes. The approximately twelve convalescent patients included 8 males and 4 females; two subjects were Hispanic. At the level of individual TCR clonotypes, the study measured memory CD4+ T cell crossreactivity between SARS-CoV-2 spike protein and common cold coronavirus spike proteins.

The CDR3, from cysteine to phenylalanine, totals 16 residues. Only the CDR3 DNA is retained, 48 bases long and in frame from the first base. CDR1 and CDR2 are drawn from the germline V gene: LGHNA, YNFKEQ. V drops 3 bases and J drops 2 bases, leaving 16 bases in between. CEF-cultured naive and memory CD4+ T cell DNA received survey-level immunoSEQ TCR-beta sequencing. In the source study's methods: During preprocessing, nonproductive sequences were discarded, as were any CDR3s that did not begin with C, did not end with F or W, or were shorter than 7 amino acids. Antigen-specific clonotypes were called with the MANAFEST web app, based on expansion relative to reference and other culture wells. A clone counted as positive if significantly expanded in 2 of 3 replicate wells versus the reference culture at FDR below 0.05. To be called positive, a clone also had to show significant expansion compared with every other tandem well and an odds ratio greater than 5. Cultured and uncultured naive and memory CD4+ repertoires were searched for previously identified spike- and CEF-reactive CDR3s. CDR3 homology was measured as pairwise Levenshtein distance, computed with the stringdist R package after trimming three terminal residues from each end. TCRdb took this table from immuneACCESS and kept in-frame rearrangements with V and J called. Such tables lack part of the clones; where checked against another copy, unresolved V genes explain under half of the gap, and the rest is unexplained. The V and J calls and the clone size are those of that table, but D and trimming were determined from the DNA. Across this sample there are approximately 41,000 clones, with 84% seen only once. The leading ten clones occupy 1% to 1.5% of the sample.

Study-wide conclusions, independent of this receptor: Significantly weaker SARS-CoV-2-driven expansion was shown by crossreactive clones than by monoreactive clones, consistent with antigenic imprinting. Small numbers of patients and of tested TCRs were a limitation of the study. Pre-pandemic and post-infection samples were not both contributed by any donor, so tracing of the source of pre-existing responses was limited. Crossreactivity analysis centred on spike protein, so crossreactivity against other viral proteins was not assessed. In around three fifths of donors, memory CD4+ clonotypes turned up that crossrecognized SARS-CoV-2 and at least one common cold coronavirus spike. Sequencing naive versus memory cells indicated that the assay picks up memory recall responses, not primary responses primed during culture.

This TCR derives from an adult with COVID-19. The chain is encoded by TRBV4-2 joined to TRBJ2-5, and TRBD2 may be the D gene, going by 6 matching bases. The specimen sequenced was naive CD4+ T cells from PBMCs, cultured in vitro. The cell subset or site label here, explained by the study, means: naive CD4+ T cells isolated by negative enrichment. The encoded CDR3 is CASSHVLAGGQETQYF. DNA sequence: TGTGCCAGCAGCCATGTGTTAGCTGGAGGGCAAGAGACCCAGTACTTC.